These T cell receptor beta chains were read from a single sample in a study of response to subunit inactivated influenza vaccine. TCRdb redid the calling of the RT-PCR reads with MiXCR, one entry per CDR3 protein. The sample contains roughly 160,000 distinct CDR3 sequences, about 11% of which appear only once. Here the sequenced sample was non-naive T cells sorted from PBMCs, taken 40 to 50 days after vaccination. The receptors here all came from a man aged 45-65 years who received an inactivated influenza vaccine. CDR3s include the opening cysteine and the closing phenylalanine or tryptophan. A D gene is named only where the DNA matches it firmly. The size of a clone is reported for some rows only, either as once, few or many, or as a class for expanded clones.

v_call,j_call,clone_size,d_call,cdr3_nt,cdr3_aa
TRBV6-5,TRBJ2-3,many,NA,TGTGCCAGCAGTCACGCCATTACGGGCCTAAGGGGCGCAGATACGCAGTATTTT,CASSHAITGLRGADTQYF
TRBV10-3,TRBJ1-1,few,NA,TGTGCCATCAGGGAAGACCGAAACACTGAAGCTTTCTTT,CAIREDRNTEAFF
TRBV18,TRBJ2-1,few,TRBD2,TGTGCCAGCTCACCCCTAGCGGGAAGTTCCTACAATGAGCAGTTCTTC,CASSPLAGSSYNEQFF
TRBV7-3,TRBJ2-1,few,NA,TGTGCCAGCAGCCCAGGAGGGCCCTCGGCACTCAATGAGCAGTTCTTC,CASSPGGPSALNEQFF
TRBV12-3/TRBV12-4,TRBJ2-5,NA,NA,TGTGCCAGCAGTTTAGCGTTAAGAAAGAAAGAGACCCAGTACTTC,CASSLALRKKETQYF
TRBV7-3,TRBJ2-7,many,NA,TGTGCCAGCAGCTTAACGAAGAAGGACGAGCAGTACTTC,CASSLTKKDEQYF
TRBV28,TRBJ2-7,many,NA,TGTGCCAGCAGTTTAGTTTACTCCTACGAGCAGTACTTC,CASSLVYSYEQYF
TRBV12-3/TRBV12-4,TRBJ2-7,NA,NA,TGTGCCAGCAGTCAGGAGGGTGGGTACGAGCAGTACTTC,CASSQEGGYEQYF
TRBV20-1,TRBJ2-1,few,TRBD1,TGCAGTGCTCCGCAGAGTTACAGGGGCCACAATGAGCAGTTCTTC,CSAPQSYRGHNEQFF
TRBV7-8,TRBJ1-1,NA,NA,TGTGCCAGCAGCGATAAAGGGGTTGGGGGCAACACTGAAGCTTTCTTT,CASSDKGVGGNTEAFF
TRBV6-2/TRBV6-3,TRBJ2-7,many,TRBD2,TGTGCCAGCGGCAAACCACCTAGCGGGACCGCCTACGAGCAGTACTTC,CASGKPPSGTAYEQYF
TRBV11-2,TRBJ2-7,few,NA,TGTGCCAGCAGCACCGATGGGGGGCGGTACGAGCAGTACTTC,CASSTDGGRYEQYF
TRBV7-2,TRBJ2-1,many,TRBD1,TGTGCCAGCAGCCAACAGGGGTTGAGATCCTACAATGAGCAGTTCTTC,CASSQQGLRSYNEQFF
TRBV5-1,TRBJ2-1,NA,NA,TGCGCCAGCAGGCCGGGGTACTACAATGAGCAGTTCTTC,CASRPGYYNEQFF
TRBV5-1,TRBJ2-7,NA,TRBD2,TGCGCCAGCAGATATAGCGGGTCCGACTACGAGCAGTACTTC,CASRYSGSDYEQYF
TRBV7-6,TRBJ2-5,NA,TRBD2,TGTGCCAGCAACCTGGGACTAGCGGGGGAGAGGGAGACCCAGTACTTC,CASNLGLAGERETQYF
TRBV20-1,TRBJ2-3,NA,NA,TGCAGTGCTCAGAGCGACCGATCCACAGATACGCAGTATTTT,CSAQSDRSTDTQYF
TRBV7-2,TRBJ2-1,few,TRBD2,TGCCCCAGCGGGCAGGGTGTAGCGGGAACCCGGAATGAGCAGTTCTTC,CPSGQGVAGTRNEQFF
TRBV7-9,TRBJ2-2,NA,NA,TGTGCCAGCAGTCTCGAGGCTCCTATTGGGGAGCTGTTTTTT,CASSLEAPIGELFF
TRBV4-3,TRBJ1-1,many,TRBD1,TGCGCCAGCAGCCAAGGGTTCGGGACAGGGGAAGCTTTCTTT,CASSQGFGTGEAFF
TRBV4-3,TRBJ2-3,few,NA,TGCGCCAGCAGCCAAGCTGGGGGACGGGCAGATACGCAGTATTTT,CASSQAGGRADTQYF
TRBV11-2,TRBJ2-1,NA,TRBD1,TGTGCCAGCAGCCCTATAGGGGGCCTCTACAATGAGCAGTTCTTC,CASSPIGGLYNEQFF
TRBV11-2,TRBJ2-5,few,NA,TGTGCCAGCAGCTTAGAATGGTCACAAGAGACCCAGTACTTC,CASSLEWSQETQYF
TRBV5-1,TRBJ2-2,many,NA,TGCGCCAGCAGCTTGGCTCCGGGGGACACCGGGGAGCTGTTTTTT,CASSLAPGDTGELFF
TRBV7-3,TRBJ2-1,few,TRBD1,TGTGCCAGCAGTGAGGGACAGAGTTCCTACAATGAGCAGTTCTTC,CASSEGQSSYNEQFF
TRBV10-3,TRBJ2-2,many,TRBD2,TGTGCCACGTCCCCCGCTTTACTAGCGGGAGCGGGCACCGGGGAGCTGTTTTTT,CATSPALLAGAGTGELFF
TRBV29-1,TRBJ2-6,few,TRBD1,TGCAGCGTTTTGGGCAGGGGGCTCACCGGGGCCAACGTCCTGACTTTC,CSVLGRGLTGANVLTF
TRBV9,TRBJ1-5,few,NA,TGTGCCAGCAGTCGGTGGGGCAATCAGCCCCAGCATTTT,CASSRWGNQPQHF
TRBV5-6,TRBJ2-7,many,NA,TGTGCCAGCAGCCGAAATTCCTACGAGCAGTACTTC,CASSRNSYEQYF
TRBV2,TRBJ1-1,many,NA,TGTGCCAGCAGTGAAGCGCAGCTGACCACTGAAGCTTTCTTT,CASSEAQLTTEAFF
TRBV11-2,TRBJ2-7,many,NA,TGTGCCAGCAGCTTAGGCCCAGGGGCCTACGAGCAGTACTTC,CASSLGPGAYEQYF
TRBV10-3,TRBJ2-2,few,TRBD2,TGTGCCATCAAACAAACAGGACTAGCGGGGGGCGGGGAGCTGTTTTTT,CAIKQTGLAGGGELFF
TRBV5-4,TRBJ2-3,NA,TRBD2,TGTGCCAGCAGCTTGGCTAGCGGGTACACAGATACGCAGTATTTT,CASSLASGYTDTQYF
TRBV2,TRBJ2-1,few,TRBD2,TGTGCCAGCAAGGCTGAGACTAGCCCCTACAATGAGCAGTTCTTC,CASKAETSPYNEQFF
TRBV28,TRBJ2-7,NA,TRBD2,TGTGCCAGCAGGCCGCCGGGGACTAGCGGGGAGCAGTACTTC,CASRPPGTSGEQYF
TRBV7-2,TRBJ2-7,many,TRBD1,TGTGCCAGCAGCTTAGGCCCGACAGGGGTATCCTACGAGCAGTACTTC,CASSLGPTGVSYEQYF
TRBV11-2,TRBJ2-1,NA,TRBD2,TGTGCCAGCAGCCGTAGCGGGGGGGCCGGGAATGAGCAGTTCTTC,CASSRSGGAGNEQFF
TRBV20-1,TRBJ2-7,NA,NA,TGCAGTGCTAGCATTGCGGACCAGCAGTACTTC,CSASIADQQYF